The rows below give T cell receptor beta chains drawn from one sample of a study of CD8 T cells in Susac syndrome. One entry per CDR3 protein results from TCRdb running MiXCR on the immunoSEQ multiplex PCR reads. This sample has around 150,000 distinct CDR3 sequences; just under 95% occur once, and the top ten carry more than 0.15%. The material sequenced was CD8+ T cells from PBMCs. These receptors were taken from a human donor with Susac syndrome. Each CDR3 is given with its conserved first and last residue. The D gene is left open where the match is weak. Clone sizes are given selectively: once, few, many, or a class where the clone is expanded.

CDR3 protein | CDR3 DNA | J gene | clone size | D gene | V gene
CASSPIGTVSGANVLTF | TGTGCCAGCAGTCCCATCGGGACAGTGTCTGGGGCCAACGTCCTGACTTTC | TRBJ2-6 | . | TRBD1 | TRBV27
CASSPIFLAEPYEQYF | TGTGCCAGCAGCCCGATATTTCTAGCGGAACCCTACGAGCAGTACTTC | TRBJ2-7 | . | TRBD2 | TRBV7-6
CASSPYSATNEKLFF | TGCGCCAGCAGCCCGTACTCAGCAACTAATGAAAAACTGTTTTTT | TRBJ1-4 | . | . | TRBV5-1
CATGTSGSPGELFF | TGTGCCACGGGGACTAGCGGGAGCCCCGGGGAGCTGTTTTTT | TRBJ2-2 | . | TRBD2 | TRBV10-3
CASSIVDEQFF | TGTGCCAGTAGTATAGTGGATGAGCAGTTCTTC | TRBJ2-1 | . | . | TRBV19
CSASPLAGGGDTQYF | TGCAGTGCTAGCCCTTTAGCGGGAGGGGGAGATACGCAGTATTTT | TRBJ2-3 | . | TRBD2 | TRBV20-1
CASRQPYGGQSSGYTF | TGTGCCAGCAGACAACCTTACGGGGGCCAGTCCTCTGGCTACACCTTC | TRBJ1-2 | . | . | TRBV6-1
CSVGGRMAHTQYF | TGCAGTGTCGGCGGGAGGATGGCCCATACGCAGTATTTT | TRBJ2-3 | . | TRBD2 | TRBV20-1
CASSVDETIQETQYF | TGTGCCAGCAGCGTCGACGAAACGATACAAGAGACCCAGTACTTC | TRBJ2-5 | . | . | TRBV9
CASSFYGQETQYF | TGTGCCAGCAGTTTTTACGGACAAGAGACCCAGTACTTC | TRBJ2-5 | . | . | TRBV27
CATSRDWGQGNQPQHF | TGTGCCACCAGCAGAGATTGGGGACAGGGTAATCAGCCCCAGCATTTT | TRBJ1-5 | . | TRBD1 | TRBV15
CAWADVYEQYF | TGTGCCTGGGCCGACGTCTACGAGCAGTACTTC | TRBJ2-7 | once | . | TRBV30
CASSYSLGAEAFF | TGTGCCAGCAGTTACTCCCTGGGGGCGGAAGCTTTCTTT | TRBJ1-1 | . | . | TRBV6-5
CASSLGLKVYNEQFF | TGTGCCAGCAGCTTAGGGCTGAAAGTCTACAATGAGCAGTTCTTC | TRBJ2-1 | . | . | TRBV5-6
CASSSGLYEAFF | TGTGCCAGCAGTTCGGGACTTTATGAAGCTTTCTTT | TRBJ1-1 | . | . | TRBV12-3/TRBV12-4
CASSYSSTIRSEQFF | TGTGCCAGCAGTTACTCGAGTACCATCCGTAGTGAGCAGTTCTTC | TRBJ2-1 | once | . | TRBV6-5
CASSRATNEKLFF | TGTGCCAGCAGCAGGGCAACTAATGAAAAACTGTTTTTT | TRBJ1-4 | . | . | TRBV25-1
CATGTSPPAYYEQYF | TGTGCCACCGGGACAAGTCCTCCCGCCTACTACGAGCAGTACTTC | TRBJ2-7 | . | . | TRBV19
CASSVGDGYTF | TGTGCCAGTAGTGTAGGGGATGGCTACACCTTC | TRBJ1-2 | . | . | TRBV19
CASSHAGDDYEQYF | TGTGCCAGCAGCCACGCCGGGGACGACTACGAGCAGTACTTC | TRBJ2-7 | . | . | TRBV4-2
CASRVYRDSQETQYF | TGTGCCAGCAGAGTCTACAGGGACAGCCAAGAGACCCAGTACTTC | TRBJ2-5 | . | TRBD1 | TRBV27
CASSLVLAGGFEDTQYF | TGTGCCAGCAGCTTGGTACTAGCGGGAGGGTTCGAGGATACGCAGTATTTT | TRBJ2-3 | . | TRBD2 | TRBV28
CSGDEGTGELFF | TGCAGCGGAGACGAGGGGACCGGGGAGCTGTTTTTT | TRBJ2-2 | once | . | TRBV29-1
CASSQTGTSGEFF | TGTGCCAGCAGTCAAACAGGGACTAGCGGGGAGTTCTTC | TRBJ2-1 | once | TRBD2 | TRBV6-5
CASSRRPNEQFF | TGTGCCAGCAGCCGAAGACCCAATGAGCAGTTCTTC | TRBJ2-1 | once | . | TRBV13
CSVVATSGYEQYF | TGCAGCGTTGTTGCGACTAGCGGCTACGAGCAGTACTTC | TRBJ2-7 | . | TRBD2 | TRBV29-1